The entry below describes one T cell receptor beta chain. The sample belongs to a study of blood T cell repertoires in COVID-19. Study-level background: PBMCs, B-cell-depleted T cells, or T cells provided the cDNA or gDNA that made up the material.

TCRdb's copy holds only in-frame clones and misses some; the assay was immunoSEQ multiplex PCR. In the table there are hundreds of thousands of clones, approximately 83% of which are singletons. V was pared by 5 bases and J by 1 base, with 14 bases between. The CDR3 has 15 residues. In germline, CDR1 is SGHTA, CDR2 FQGTGA. Those designated as exposed participants met a COVID-19 case within 2 weeks before study entry. The material sequenced was PBMCs or T cells enriched from blood (not recorded which). This TCR came from a woman aged 40 to 50 who had been exposed to COVID-19. V usage is TRBV7-3 and J usage is TRBJ1-1; D remains unclear. Written as DNA, the CDR3 is TGTGCCAGCAGCCCCCTAACTCAGGCGAACACTGAAGCTTTCTTT. This codes for CASSPLTQANTEAFF.